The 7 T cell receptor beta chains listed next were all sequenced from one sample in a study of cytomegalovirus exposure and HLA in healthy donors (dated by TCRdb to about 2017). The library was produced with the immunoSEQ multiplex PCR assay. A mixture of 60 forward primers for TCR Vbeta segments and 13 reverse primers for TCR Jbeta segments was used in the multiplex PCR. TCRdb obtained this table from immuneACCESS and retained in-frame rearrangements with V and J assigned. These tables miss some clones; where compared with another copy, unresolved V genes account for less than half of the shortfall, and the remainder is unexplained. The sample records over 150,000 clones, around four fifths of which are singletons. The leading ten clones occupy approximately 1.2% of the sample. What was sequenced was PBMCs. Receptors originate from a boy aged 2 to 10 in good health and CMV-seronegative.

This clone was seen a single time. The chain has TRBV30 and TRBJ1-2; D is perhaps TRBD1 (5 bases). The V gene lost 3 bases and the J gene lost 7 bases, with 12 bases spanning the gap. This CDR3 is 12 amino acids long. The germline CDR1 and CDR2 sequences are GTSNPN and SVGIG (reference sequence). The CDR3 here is CAWRGRARGYTF. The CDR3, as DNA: TGTGCCTGGAGGGGCAGGGCTCGTGGCTACACCTTC.

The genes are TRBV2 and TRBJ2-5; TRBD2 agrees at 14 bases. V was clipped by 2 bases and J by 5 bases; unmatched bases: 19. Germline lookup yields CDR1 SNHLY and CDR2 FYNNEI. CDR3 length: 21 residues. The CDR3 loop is CASSELSRGLTSGRAGETQYF. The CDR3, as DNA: TGTGCCAGCAGTGAATTGTCCAGGGGCTTGACTAGCGGGAGGGCCGGGGAGACCCAGTACTTC.

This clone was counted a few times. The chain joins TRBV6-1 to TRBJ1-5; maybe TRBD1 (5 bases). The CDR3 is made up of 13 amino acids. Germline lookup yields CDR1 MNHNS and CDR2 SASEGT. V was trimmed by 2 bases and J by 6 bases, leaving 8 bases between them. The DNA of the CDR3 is TGTGCCAGCAGTGAAAACGGGGGTCAGCCCCAGCATTTT. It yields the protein CASSENGGQPQHF.

The DNA of the CDR3 is TGTGCCAGTAGTAGTTCCTCGCCGGGACAGGGTCGACCTAATGAAAAACTGTTTTTT. Encoded protein: CASSSSSPGQGRPNEKLFF. This chain joins TRBV19 and TRBJ1-4; TRBD1 matches at 9 bases. There are 19 residues in the CDR3. Trimming at V came to 4 bases and at J to 3 bases, leaving 15 bases not matched to a gene. Per the germline V gene, CDR1 is LNHDA and CDR2 is SQIVND (reference sequence).

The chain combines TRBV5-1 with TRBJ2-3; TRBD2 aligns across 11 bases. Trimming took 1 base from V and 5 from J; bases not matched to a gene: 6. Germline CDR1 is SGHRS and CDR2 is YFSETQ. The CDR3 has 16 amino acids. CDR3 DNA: TGCGCCAGCAGCTTGAGGGTAGCGGGAGGGGAAGATACGCAGTATTTT. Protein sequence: CASSLRVAGGEDTQYF.

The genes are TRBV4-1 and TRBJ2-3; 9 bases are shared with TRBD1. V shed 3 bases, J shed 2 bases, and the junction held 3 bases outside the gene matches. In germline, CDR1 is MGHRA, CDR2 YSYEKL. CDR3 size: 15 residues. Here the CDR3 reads CASSQGTGITDTQYF. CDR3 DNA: TGCGCCAGCAGCCAGGGGACAGGGATCACAGATACGCAGTATTTT.

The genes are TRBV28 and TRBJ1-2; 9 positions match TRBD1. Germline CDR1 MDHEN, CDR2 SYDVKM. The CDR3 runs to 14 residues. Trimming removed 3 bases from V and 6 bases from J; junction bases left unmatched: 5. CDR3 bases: TGTGCCAGCAGTTTTGATTGGACAGGGGATGGCTACACCTTC. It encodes CASSFDWTGDGYTF.